A single sample is the source of the 24 T cell receptor beta chains below, sequenced in a study of blood T cell repertoires in COVID-19. Some clones are missing from TCRdb's copy, which holds only in-frame ones; the method was immunoSEQ multiplex PCR. Here the sample spans more than 150,000 clones, about 80% being singletons. Sequences were obtained from peripheral blood. Receptors were obtained from a human donor in a cohort sampled during active COVID-19.

This chain uses TRBV5-1 with TRBJ2-3; TRBD2 aligns across 8 bases. The V gene end was trimmed by 0 bases and the J gene end by 5 bases; junction bases not matched to a gene: 5. Germline V gene sequence: CDR1 SGHRS, CDR2 YFSETQ. The length of the CDR3 is 15 residues. DNA of the CDR3: TGCGCCAGCAGCTTGGCCCCGCTAGCGGGAGATACGCAGTATTTT. Protein: CASSLAPLAGDTQYF. Complete variable domain (other parts from reference TRBV5-1 and TRBJ2-3): KAGVTQTPRYLIKTRGQQVTLSCSPISGHRSVSWYQQTPGQGLQFLFEYFSETQRNKGNFPGRFSGRQFSNSRSEMNVSTLELGDSALYLCASSLAPLAGDTQYFGPGTRLTVL.

This chain joins TRBV27 and TRBJ1-5; the D is unclear. V was pared by 5 bases and J by 0 bases, with 14 bases between. Germline CDR1 MNHEY, CDR2 SMNVEV (reference sequence). The length of the CDR3 is 16 residues. The CDR3 loop is CASSPTQVYSNQPQHF. CDR3 sequence (DNA): TGTGCCAGCAGTCCAACCCAGGTTTATAGCAATCAGCCCCAGCATTTT.

The CDR3 here is CASSQGQGRLDTEAFF. CDR3 bases: TGCGCCAGCAGCCAGGGACAGGGGAGGTTGGACACTGAAGCTTTCTTT. The gene calls are TRBV5-1 and TRBJ1-1, with TRBD1 identical over 10 bases. Germline loops: CDR1 SGHRS, CDR2 YFSETQ. V shed 4 bases and J 3 bases; nucleotides not matched to a gene: 9. CDR3 length equals 16 residues.

The CDR3 loop reads CASSAGGAPNQPQHF. The CDR3 nucleotides are TGTGCCAGCAGTGCCGGGGGGGCTCCCAATCAGCCCCAGCATTTT. The chain recombines TRBV2 with TRBJ1-5; TRBD1 is a possible D gene (6 bases). The CDR3 loop spans 15 amino acids. Germline V gene lookup returns CDR1 SNHLY and CDR2 FYNNEI. V lost 4 bases, J lost 3 bases, and 13 bases lay in between. Drawing the rest from reference TRBV2 and TRBJ1-5, the complete variable domain is EPEVTQTPSHQVTQMGQEVILRCVPISNHLYFYWYRQILGQKVEFLVSFYNNEISEKSEIFDDQFSVERPDGSNFTLKIRSTKLEDSAMYFCASSAGGAPNQPQHFGDGTRLSIL.

The gene calls are TRBV4-1 and TRBJ2-1; D is undetermined. V dropped 2 bases and J dropped 8 bases, with 10 bases sitting between them. CDR1 and CDR2 (germline): MGHRA, YSYEKL. The CDR3 consists of 13 residues. The CDR3 bases are TGCGCCAGCAGCCAACAATCTAGTTATGAGCAGTTCTTC. It codes for CASSQQSSYEQFF.

The genes are TRBV6-5 and TRBJ1-6, with 8 bases fitting TRBD1. The CDR3 runs to 15 residues. From germline, CDR1 is MNHEY and CDR2 SVGAGI. The V and J ends lost 6 bases and 8 bases, in that order; junction bases with no gene match: 9. Here the CDR3 DNA reads TGTGCCAGCAGACTGACAGGGGTAGATCATTCACCCCTCCACTTT. This translates into CASRLTGVDHSPLHF.

This chain links TRBV5-4 with TRBJ1-1; unclear D gene. V was clipped by 2 bases and J by 4 bases, with 15 bases between them. Germline CDR1 and CDR2: SGHNT and YYREEE (reference sequence). This CDR3 spans 15 amino acids. DNA of the CDR3: TGTGCCAGCAGCTTTCCGACGGGGTTGGGCACTGAAGCTTTCTTT. It is translated as CASSFPTGLGTEAFF.

The chain employs TRBV7-9 and TRBJ2-3, with 8 bases lining up with TRBD2. The CDR3 contains 15 residues. Per the germline V gene, CDR1 is SEHNR and CDR2 is FQNEAQ (reference sequence). V shed 5 bases and J 1 base; nucleotides not matched to a gene: 5. The CDR3 loop is CASSIIAGRTDTQYF. The CDR3 nucleotides are TGTGCCAGCAGCATAATAGCGGGGCGCACAGATACGCAGTATTTT.

This clone was counted many times. The chain recombines TRBV4-1 with TRBJ1-2; no clear D. The germline V gene has CDR1 MGHRA and CDR2 YSYEKL. Trimming shortened V by 4 bases and J by 0 bases, and 6 bases separated the two germline ends. The CDR3 totals 13 residues. The CDR3 region is CASSPGTNYGYTF. The CDR3 bases are TGCGCCAGCAGCCCCGGGACTAACTATGGCTACACCTTC.

The chain couples TRBV11-2 to TRBJ1-4; D not certain. This CDR3 is built from 11 residues. V lost 4 bases and J lost 8, with 5 bases in between. Germline CDR1 is SGHAT and CDR2 is FQNNGV. The CDR3 region is CASSYAEKLFF. As DNA, the CDR3 is TGTGCCAGCAGCTATGCGGAAAAACTGTTTTTT. The full variable domain, in which reference TRBV11-2 and TRBJ1-4 provide the parts outside the CDR3, is EAGVAQSPRYKIIEKRQSVAFWCNPISGHATLYWYQQILGQGPKLLIQFQNNGVVDDSQLPKDRFSAERLKGVDSTLKIQPAKLEDSAVYLCASSYAEKLFFGSGTQLSVL.

V and J are TRBV7-8 and TRBJ1-5; TRBD1 aligns across 8 bases. This CDR3 is built from 18 residues. The junction had 13 bases not matched to a gene; V was cut back by 6 bases and J by 0 bases. The germline V gene encodes CDR1 SGHVS and CDR2 FQNEAQ. Written as DNA, the CDR3 is TGTGCCAGCAGTTTGACAGGGGATACCTATTATAGCAATCAGCCCCAGCATTTT. This translates into CASSLTGDTYYSNQPQHF.

The chain carries TRBV14 and TRBJ1-3, with TRBD1 matching 7 bases. Germline assignment: CDR1 SGHDN and CDR2 FVKESK. This CDR3 spans 18 amino acids. V gave up 5 bases and J gave up 0 bases; unmatched junction bases: 13. CDR3: CASSRGPNGVNSGNTIYF. The CDR3 coding sequence is TGTGCCAGCAGCAGGGGGCCAAACGGAGTCAACTCTGGAAACACCATATATTTT.

The chain uses TRBV30 and TRBJ1-1, with a tentative D call TRBD1 (5 bases). V lost 0 bases and J lost 4, with 12 bases in between. This CDR3 has 14 residues. The germline V gene encodes CDR1 GTSNPN and CDR2 SVGIG (reference sequence). DNA for the CDR3: TGTGCCTGGAGTGTACTCGGAAGGGGCACTGAAGCTTTCTTT. As protein: CAWSVLGRGTEAFF.

This chain uses TRBV18 with TRBJ1-4; TRBD1 is a possible D gene (5 bases). This CDR3 has 13 residues. Germline CDR1 and CDR2: KGHSH and LQKENI. The V end was cut by 5 bases, the J end by 4 bases, with 8 bases between. As DNA, the CDR3 is TGTGCCAGCTCAGGGGCCCTTAATGAAAAACTGTTTTTT. Its protein product is CASSGALNEKLFF.

The chain is built from TRBV19 and TRBJ1-5, with D perhaps TRBD1 (6 bases). The CDR3 is 14 residues long. Germline CDR1 is LNHDA and CDR2 is SQIVND (reference sequence). The V gene lost 9 bases and the J gene lost 7 bases, with 19 bases spanning the gap. CDR3 protein: CASPLGGPGQPQHF. Written as DNA, the CDR3 is TGTGCCAGCCCCTTGGGGGGGCCCGGGCAGCCCCAGCATTTT.

This chain uses TRBV5-6 with TRBJ2-7, with 9 positions matching TRBD1. The V gene end was trimmed by 1 base and the J gene end by 2 bases; junction bases not matched to a gene: 4. Germline V gene sequence: CDR1 SGHDT, CDR2 YYEEEE. The CDR3 is 15 amino acids. CDR3 nucleotide sequence: TGTGCCAGCAGCTTGTACAGGGGGCTTCCCTACGAGCAGTACTTC. Translated, it gives CASSLYRGLPYEQYF.

V usage is TRBV25-1 and J usage is TRBJ1-5; 9 bases line up with TRBD1. After removal of 1 base from V and 7 bases from J, the junction contained 8 bases not matched to a gene. In germline, CDR1 is MGHDK, CDR2 SYGVNS. This CDR3 comprises 16 residues. The CDR3 loop is CASSELGTGKNQPQHF. CDR3 sequence (DNA): TGTGCCAGCAGTGAATTGGGGACAGGGAAAAACCAGCCCCAGCATTTT.

This rearrangement joins TRBV7-6 to TRBJ1-2, with a possible D match to TRBD1 (5 bases). The CDR3 runs to 12 residues. CDR1 and CDR2 (germline): SGHVS, FNYEAQ. Trimming took 9 bases from V and 8 from J, leaving 16 bases between them. The CDR3 protein is CASSGGAGGYTF. Here the CDR3 DNA reads TGTGCCAGTTCCGGGGGTGCGGGGGGCTACACCTTC.

This clone was seen only a few times. CDR3 protein: CASSLSVISRAGGWSETQYF. The CDR3 coding sequence is TGCGCCAGCAGCTTAAGCGTAATCTCGAGAGCGGGGGGCTGGTCGGAGACCCAGTACTTC. This chain joins TRBV5-1 and TRBJ2-5; TRBD2 aligns across 9 bases. The CDR3 consists of 20 residues. V was clipped by 2 bases and J by 5 bases; unmatched bases: 22. CDR1 and CDR2 (germline): SGHRS, YFSETQ.

The V gene is TRBV7-9, the J gene TRBJ2-7; 8 bases fit TRBD2. The CDR3 covers 17 residues. Losses at the gene ends were 1 base for V and 1 base for J; bases not matched to a gene: 9. The V gene's germline CDR1 is SEHNR and CDR2 FQNEAQ (reference sequence). CDR3 in amino acids: CASSLGTSGLISYEQYF. DNA for the CDR3: TGTGCCAGCAGCTTAGGAACTAGCGGCTTAATTTCCTACGAGCAGTACTTC.

This chain joins TRBV27 and TRBJ2-1; the D gene is possibly TRBD1 (6 bases). Trimming cost V 10 bases and J 8 bases, with 12 bases left between them. Looked up from germline, CDR1 is MNHEY and CDR2 is SMNVEV (reference sequence). The length of the CDR3 is 11 residues. This CDR3 reads CATTWGHEQFF. CDR3 DNA sequence: TGTGCCACCACCTGGGGGCATGAGCAGTTCTTC.

The rearrangement uses TRBV5-4 and TRBJ1-1, with D uncertain. Germline V gene lookup returns CDR1 SGHNT and CDR2 YYREEE (reference sequence). The CDR3 spans 13 residues. Trimming removed 0 bases from V and 5 bases from J, with 8 bases in between. CDR3 region: CASSLDGDTEAFF. DNA of the CDR3: TGTGCCAGCAGCTTGGACGGAGATACTGAAGCTTTCTTT. The full variable domain, its missing parts supplied by reference TRBV5-4 and TRBJ1-1, is ETGVTQSPTHLIKTRGQQVTLRCSSQSGHNTVSWYQQALGQGPQFIFQYYREEENGRGNFPPRFSGLQFPNYSSELNVNALELDDSALYLCASSLDGDTEAFFGQGTRLTVV.

This clone was observed a single time. The chain links TRBV10-3 to TRBJ2-2, with TRBD2 identical over 8 bases. The CDR3 is made up of 15 amino acids. Germline V gene data show CDR1 as ENHRY and CDR2 as SYGVKD. The V and J ends lost 10 bases and 3 bases, in that order; junction bases with no gene match: 10. Here the CDR3 reads CANPPGGRDTGELFF. The CDR3 DNA reads TGTGCCAACCCGCCGGGGGGGAGAGACACCGGGGAGCTGTTTTTT.

Only one count was recorded for this clone. The chain couples TRBV6-6 to TRBJ2-7; the D gene is possibly TRBD1 (5 bases). The CDR3 spans 15 residues. Trimming left V 6 bases short and J 0 bases short, with 15 bases between. Germline V gives CDR1 MNHNY, CDR2 SVGAGI (reference sequence). The CDR3 sequence is CASSVDRQSSYEQYF. CDR3 coding DNA: TGTGCCAGCAGCGTCGACAGACAGAGCTCCTACGAGCAGTACTTC.